Presented here are 24 T cell receptor beta chains from one specimen sequenced in a study of cytomegalovirus exposure and HLA in healthy donors. A multiplex PCR was run with 60 Vbeta primers and 13 Jbeta primers. The method was immunoSEQ multiplex PCR; TCRdb's version includes in-frame clones alone and lacks a portion of them. The table records about 190,000 clones, about 77% of them present only once. Sequenced: PBMCs. The source of these receptors is a woman aged 25-40 years in good health and CMV-seropositive.

The chain uses TRBV6-5 and TRBJ2-5; 10 bases agree with TRBD1. The J call may not be correct, given that the DNA end is closer to TRBJ2-7. Per germline, CDR1 MNHEY and CDR2 SVGAGI. The CDR3 has 15 residues. The CDR3 spells CASSGSGTGVYEQYF. For the CDR3, the DNA is TGTGCCAGCAGTGGCTCCGGGACAGGGGTCTACGAGCAGTACTTC.

CDR3 in amino acids: CASSPLRESYTF. CDR3 in DNA: TGTGCCAGTAGTCCGCTGAGGGAGAGCTACACCTTC. The chain recombines TRBV19 with TRBJ1-2, with unresolved D. Germline loops: CDR1 LNHDA, CDR2 SQIVND (reference sequence). CDR3 length: 12 residues. V lost 5 bases, J lost 9 bases, and 13 bases lay in between.

The chain couples TRBV2 to TRBJ1-3; D may be TRBD1 (6 bases). The V end lost 7 bases, the J end lost 0 bases, and 13 bases lay between the germline ends. The CDR3 loop spans 15 amino acids. The germline CDR1 and CDR2 sequences are SNHLY and FYNNEI. The CDR3 DNA is TGTGCCAGCACTACAGGGCTGCTCTCTGGAAACACCATATATTTT. Its translation is CASTTGLLSGNTIYF.

The V and J genes are TRBV5-4 and TRBJ2-5; 7 bases fit TRBD1. Germline values: CDR1 SGHNT, CDR2 YYREEE (reference sequence). V was pared by 6 bases and J by 2 bases, with 4 bases of the junction left unmatched. The CDR3 has 13 residues. CDR3 sequence reads: CASTPGQQETQYF. The CDR3, as DNA: TGTGCCAGCACGCCGGGACAGCAAGAGACCCAGTACTTC.

This rearrangement joins TRBV5-5 to TRBJ1-4, with TRBD1 identical over 9 bases. Germline assignment: CDR1 SGHKS and CDR2 YYEKEE (reference sequence). The J segment lost 8 bases and the V segment lost 4 bases, leaving 9 bases of the junction unmatched. The CDR3 has 15 amino acids. CDR3 DNA: TGTGCCAGCAGCGGGGACAGGGTCGGGACGGAAAAACTGTTTTTT. Translation: CASSGDRVGTEKLFF.

This clone appeared a single time. The J gene is TRBJ1-2, the V gene TRBV5-1; 9 nucleotides align to TRBD1. V shed 5 bases, J shed 6 bases, and the junction held 8 bases outside the gene matches. This CDR3 is built from 14 residues. From germline, CDR1 is SGHRS and CDR2 YFSETQ. The CDR3 DNA is TGCGCCAGCAGGTCTACAGGGGGCTTGAATGGCTACACCTTC. Amino acid sequence: CASRSTGGLNGYTF.

J is TRBJ1-3 and V is TRBV18; 7 bases align to TRBD1. The CDR3 covers 16 residues. The germline V gene has CDR1 KGHSH and CDR2 LQKENI. The V segment lost 1 base and the J segment 0 bases; nucleotides outside the gene matches: 3. The CDR3: CASSPQGAYSGNTIYF. In DNA form, the CDR3 reads TGTGCCAGCTCACCACAGGGGGCGTACTCTGGAAACACCATATATTTT.

The rearrangement uses TRBV19 and TRBJ2-1; a possible D gene is TRBD2 (7 bases). Trimming took 6 bases from V and 0 from J, leaving 15 bases between them. Germline V lookup: CDR1 LNHDA, CDR2 SQIVND (reference sequence). This CDR3 is 16 amino acids long. CDR3 sequence: CASRAPGGASYNEQFF. The CDR3 bases are TGTGCCAGTAGGGCCCCGGGGGGCGCCTCCTACAATGAGCAGTTCTTC.

The chain carries TRBV11-2 and TRBJ2-1, with TRBD2 as a possible D gene (5 bases). Germline V gene lookup returns CDR1 SGHAT and CDR2 FQNNGV. Trimming removed 2 bases from V and 2 bases from J, with 7 bases in between. CDR3 size: 14 residues. In nucleotides, the CDR3 is TGTGCCAGCAGCTTACTAGCTGCCTACAATGAGCAGTTCTTC. Amino acids: CASSLLAAYNEQFF.

The chain recombines TRBV11-3 with TRBJ2-7, with 9 nucleotides matching TRBD1. This CDR3 is 14 amino acids long. Germline V lookup: CDR1 SGHNT, CDR2 YENEEA. With 5 bases clipped from V and 5 bases from J, the junction kept 7 bases outside the gene matches. The CDR3 spells CASSADRGGNEQYF. Here the CDR3 DNA reads TGTGCCAGCAGCGCAGACAGGGGGGGAAACGAGCAGTACTTC.

This chain uses TRBV5-1 with TRBJ1-2, with 7 positions matching TRBD1. CDR1 and CDR2 (germline): SGHRS, YFSETQ. The ends lost 4 bases at V and 11 bases at J; junction bases unmatched: 8. The CDR3 totals 12 residues. The CDR3 here is CASSIQGFQYTF. CDR3 nucleotide sequence: TGCGCCAGCAGCATACAGGGGTTCCAATACACCTTC.

The CDR3 region is CASSEAGGPPEQFF. The CDR3 region has the DNA TGTGCCAGCAGTGAAGCGGGAGGGCCGCCCGAGCAGTTCTTC. The chain has TRBV28 and TRBJ2-1; TRBD2 aligns across 10 bases. CDR3 length: 14 amino acids. Trimming removed 5 bases from V and 10 bases from J; junction bases left unmatched: 8. Per the germline V gene, CDR1 is MDHEN and CDR2 is SYDVKM.

The rearrangement uses TRBV27 and TRBJ1-1; TRBD1 might be the D (6 bases). Germline V gene data show CDR1 as MNHEY and CDR2 as SMNVEV (reference sequence). V was shortened by 0 bases and J by 3 bases, with 17 bases between the two germline ends. The CDR3 runs 17 residues. The CDR3 DNA reads TGTGCCAGCAGTTTATCCCCCGGGGGGCGGGGGGACACTGAAGCTTTCTTT. Residues: CASSLSPGGRGDTEAFF.

V gene TRBV30 combines with J gene TRBJ2-1; D gene unclear. V dropped 5 bases and J dropped 2 bases, with 7 bases sitting between them. The CDR3 is 12 residues long. Looked up from germline, CDR1 is GTSNPN and CDR2 is SVGIG (reference sequence). The CDR3 region has the DNA TGTGCCTGGGTAGGAGCCTACAATGAGCAGTTCTTC. Amino acids: CAWVGAYNEQFF.

The chain is built from TRBV10-3 and TRBJ2-2; 7 nucleotides line up with TRBD2. J gave up 7 bases and V 3 bases, and 8 bases lay outside the gene matches. The CDR3 covers 15 residues. The germline V gene has CDR1 ENHRY and CDR2 SYGVKD. DNA for the CDR3: TGTGCCATCAGTGACTCGGCGGGAGTGCACGGGGAGCTGTTTTTT. This encodes CAISDSAGVHGELFF.

The chain has TRBV5-1 and TRBJ2-5; TRBD1 might be the D (6 bases). This CDR3 comprises 15 residues. The germline CDR1 and CDR2 sequences are SGHRS and YFSETQ. The ends were cut back, 0 bases at V and 2 bases at J, with 11 bases in the middle. The CDR3 here is CASSLEQGSQETQYF. The CDR3, as DNA: TGCGCCAGCAGCTTGGAACAGGGTTCTCAAGAGACCCAGTACTTC.

This clone was counted between two and nine times. V is TRBV10-3 and J is TRBJ1-5; D is ambiguous. CDR3 size: 12 residues. V was shortened by 10 bases and J by 9 bases, with 16 bases between the two germline ends. The V gene's germline CDR1 is ENHRY and CDR2 SYGVKD. CDR3 in amino acids: CATRQAPGPQHF. The CDR3 DNA is TGTGCCACCCGGCAGGCCCCAGGGCCCCAGCATTTT.

CDR3 sequence reads: CASSHGGSRGNTGELFF. CDR3 nucleotide sequence: TGCGCCAGCAGCCACGGAGGGAGTAGGGGGAACACCGGGGAGCTGTTTTTT. V is TRBV4-1 and J is TRBJ2-2, with D maybe TRBD2 (6 bases). Germline CDR1 reads MGHRA; CDR2 reads YSYEKL. The CDR3 consists of 17 residues. The V gene lost 3 bases and the J gene lost 1 base, with 15 bases spanning the gap.

The chain carries TRBV19 and TRBJ1-5; D may be TRBD1 (6 bases). Trimming left V 6 bases short and J 2 bases short, with 11 bases between. The CDR3 runs 14 residues. Per germline, CDR1 LNHDA and CDR2 SQIVND (reference sequence). CDR3 amino acids: CASSYRVGNQPQHF. The CDR3 DNA follows: TGTGCCAGTAGCTACAGGGTTGGCAATCAGCCCCAGCATTTT.

In this sample, this clone turned up once. The chain links TRBV18 to TRBJ1-3; a weak D match, TRBD1 (6 bases). V shed 0 bases and J shed 0 bases, with 9 bases lying between them. CDR3 length: 16 amino acids. Germline values: CDR1 KGHSH, CDR2 LQKENI. DNA of the CDR3: TGTGCCAGCTCACCACCGGGGGCCTTCTCTGGAAACACCATATATTTT. This codes for CASSPPGAFSGNTIYF.

The chain carries TRBV4-3 and TRBJ2-1; TRBD2 matches at 8 bases. The germline gives CDR1 LGHNA, CDR2 YSLEER. The CDR3 has 14 residues. Unmatched junction bases numbered 6, after V lost 6 bases and J lost 5 bases. For the CDR3, the DNA is TGCGCCAGCAGTCGGGTTAGCGGGAACAATGAGCAGTTCTTC. Its protein product is CASSRVSGNNEQFF.

The chain uses TRBV7-9 and TRBJ2-5, with TRBD2 as a possible D gene (5 bases). The CDR3 is made up of 12 amino acids. Trimming took 3 bases from V and 5 from J, leaving 7 bases between them. CDR1 SEHNR and CDR2 FQNEAQ come from the germline V gene (reference sequence). The CDR3 bases are TGTGCCAGCAGCTTCGGGGTCGAGACCCAGTACTTC. As protein: CASSFGVETQYF.

This clone appeared once. This rearrangement joins TRBV27 to TRBJ2-1, with a tentative D call TRBD1 (6 bases). V gave up 2 bases and J gave up 4 bases, with 15 bases separating them. The CDR3 sequence is 16 residues long. Germline CDR1 reads MNHEY; CDR2 reads SMNVEV (reference sequence). The CDR3 DNA sequence: TGTGCCAGCAGTTTAATATTGGGACAAGATTACAATGAGCAGTTCTTC. Translating it yields CASSLILGQDYNEQFF.

The V call is TRBV5-1, the J call TRBJ2-7, with 9 bases identical to TRBD1. The CDR3 sequence is 16 residues long. V lost 4 bases to trimming and J lost 3 bases; unmatched junction nucleotides: 11. Germline lookup yields CDR1 SGHRS and CDR2 YFSETQ. For the CDR3, the DNA is TGCGCCAGCAGCCGAAGGGTAACGGGACAGGGCTACGAGCAGTACTTC. It is translated as CASSRRVTGQGYEQYF.